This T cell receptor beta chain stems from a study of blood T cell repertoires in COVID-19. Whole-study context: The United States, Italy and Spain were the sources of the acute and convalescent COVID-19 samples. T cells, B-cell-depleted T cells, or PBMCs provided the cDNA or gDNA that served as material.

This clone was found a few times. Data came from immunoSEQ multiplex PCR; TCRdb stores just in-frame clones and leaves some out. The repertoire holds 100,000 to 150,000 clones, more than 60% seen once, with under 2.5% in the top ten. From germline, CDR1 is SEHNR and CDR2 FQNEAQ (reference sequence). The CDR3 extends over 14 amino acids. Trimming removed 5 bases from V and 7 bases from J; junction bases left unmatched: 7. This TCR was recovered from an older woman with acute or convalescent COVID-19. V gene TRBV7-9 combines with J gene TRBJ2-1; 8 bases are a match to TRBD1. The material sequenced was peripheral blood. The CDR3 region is CASSPGQGGNEQFF. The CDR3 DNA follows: TGTGCCAGCAGCCCCGGACAGGGCGGGAATGAGCAGTTCTTC.